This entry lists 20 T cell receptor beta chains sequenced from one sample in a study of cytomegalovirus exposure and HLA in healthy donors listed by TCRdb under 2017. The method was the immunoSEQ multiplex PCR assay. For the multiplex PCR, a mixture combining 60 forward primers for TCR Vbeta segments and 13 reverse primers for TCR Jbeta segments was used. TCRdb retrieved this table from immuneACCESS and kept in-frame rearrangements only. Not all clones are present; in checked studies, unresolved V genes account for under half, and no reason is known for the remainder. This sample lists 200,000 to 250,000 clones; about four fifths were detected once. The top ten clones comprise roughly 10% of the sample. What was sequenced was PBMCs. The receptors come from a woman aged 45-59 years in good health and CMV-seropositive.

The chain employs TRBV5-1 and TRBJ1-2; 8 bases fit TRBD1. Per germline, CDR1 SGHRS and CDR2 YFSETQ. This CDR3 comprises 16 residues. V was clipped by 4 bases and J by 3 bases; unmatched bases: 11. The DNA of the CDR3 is TGCGCCAGCAGCCCGATTGACAGGGGCGTAGACTATGGCTACACCTTC. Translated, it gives CASSPIDRGVDYGYTF. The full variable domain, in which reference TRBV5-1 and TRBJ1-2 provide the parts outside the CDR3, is KAGVTQTPRYLIKTRGQQVTLSCSPISGHRSVSWYQQTPGQGLQFLFEYFSETQRNKGNFPGRFSGRQFSNSRSEMNVSTLELGDSALYLCASSPIDRGVDYGYTFGSGTRLTVV.

The CDR3 loop reads CASSQDPEGSGNTIYF. The CDR3, as DNA: TGTGCCAGCAGCCAAGACCCGGAGGGCTCTGGAAACACCATATATTTT. The chain links TRBV4-2 to TRBJ1-3; D not certain. In germline, CDR1 is LGHNA, CDR2 YNFKEQ. This CDR3 spans 16 amino acids. The germline V and J ends were trimmed by 0 bases and 0 bases, with 9 bases remaining between them.

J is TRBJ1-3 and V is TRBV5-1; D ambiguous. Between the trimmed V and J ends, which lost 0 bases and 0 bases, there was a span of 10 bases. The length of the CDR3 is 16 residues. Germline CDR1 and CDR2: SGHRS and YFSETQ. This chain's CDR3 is CASSLGRLISGNTIYF. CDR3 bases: TGCGCCAGCAGCTTGGGCAGGTTGATCTCTGGAAACACCATATATTTT.

This chain's CDR3 is CAWSVLAGAPGLAQYF. As DNA, the CDR3 is TGTGCCTGGAGTGTACTAGCGGGGGCCCCAGGGTTAGCGCAGTATTTT. The genes are TRBV30 and TRBJ2-3, with 11 bases lining up with TRBD2. The CDR3 extends over 16 amino acids. The V gene's germline CDR1 is GTSNPN and CDR2 SVGIG (reference sequence). Trimming removed 0 bases from V and 10 bases from J; junction bases left unmatched: 12.

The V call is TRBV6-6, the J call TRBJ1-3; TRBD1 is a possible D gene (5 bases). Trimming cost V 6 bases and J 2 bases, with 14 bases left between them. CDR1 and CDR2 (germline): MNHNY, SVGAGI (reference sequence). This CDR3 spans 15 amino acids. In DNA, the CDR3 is TGTGCCAGCAGCCCATTTCCGGGGGCTGGAAACACCATATATTTT. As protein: CASSPFPGAGNTIYF.

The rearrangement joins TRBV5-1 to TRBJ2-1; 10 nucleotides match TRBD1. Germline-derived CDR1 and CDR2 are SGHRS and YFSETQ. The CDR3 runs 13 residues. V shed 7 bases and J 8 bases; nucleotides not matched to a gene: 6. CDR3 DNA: TGCGCCAGCGGGGACAGGGGTTCTGATGAGCAGTTCTTC. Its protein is CASGDRGSDEQFF. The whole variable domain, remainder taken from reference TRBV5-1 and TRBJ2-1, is KAGVTQTPRYLIKTRGQQVTLSCSPISGHRSVSWYQQTPGQGLQFLFEYFSETQRNKGNFPGRFSGRQFSNSRSEMNVSTLELGDSALYLCASGDRGSDEQFFGPGTRLTVL.

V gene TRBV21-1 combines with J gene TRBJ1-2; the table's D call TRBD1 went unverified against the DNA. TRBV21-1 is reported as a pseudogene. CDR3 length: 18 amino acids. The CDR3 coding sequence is TGTGCCAGCAGCAAATTACCGGACAGGGGGCGCGGGTTTTATGGCTACACCTTC. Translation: CASSKLPDRGRGFYGYTF.

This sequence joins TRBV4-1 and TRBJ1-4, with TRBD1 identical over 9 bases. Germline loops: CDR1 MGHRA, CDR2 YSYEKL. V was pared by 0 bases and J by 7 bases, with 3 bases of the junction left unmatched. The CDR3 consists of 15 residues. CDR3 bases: TGCGCCAGCAGCCAAGAGGGGACAGGGACTGAAAAACTGTTTTTT. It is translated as CASSQEGTGTEKLFF.

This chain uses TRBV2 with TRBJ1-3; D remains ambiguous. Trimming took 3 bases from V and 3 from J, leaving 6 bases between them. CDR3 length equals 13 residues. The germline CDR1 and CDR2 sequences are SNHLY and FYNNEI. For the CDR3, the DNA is TGTGCCAGCAGTGACAGATATGGAAACACCATATATTTT. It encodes CASSDRYGNTIYF.

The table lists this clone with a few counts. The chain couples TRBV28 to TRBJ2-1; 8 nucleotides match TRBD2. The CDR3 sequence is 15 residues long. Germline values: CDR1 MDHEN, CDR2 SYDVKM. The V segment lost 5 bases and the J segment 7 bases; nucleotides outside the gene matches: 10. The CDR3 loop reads CASSPYRGGSNEQFF. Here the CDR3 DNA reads TGTGCCAGCAGTCCGTACCGGGGGGGATCGAATGAGCAGTTCTTC.

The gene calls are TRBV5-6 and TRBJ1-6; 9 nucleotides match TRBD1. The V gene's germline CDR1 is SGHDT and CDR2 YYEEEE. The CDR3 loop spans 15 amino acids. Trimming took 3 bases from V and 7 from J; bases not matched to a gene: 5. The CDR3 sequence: CASSWGQGPNSPLHF. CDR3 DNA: TGTGCCAGCAGCTGGGGACAGGGTCCCAATTCACCCCTCCACTTT.

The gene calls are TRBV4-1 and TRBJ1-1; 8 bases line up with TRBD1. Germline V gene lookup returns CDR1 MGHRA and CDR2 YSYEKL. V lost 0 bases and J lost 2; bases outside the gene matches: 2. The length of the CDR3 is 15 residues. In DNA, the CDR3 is TGCGCCAGCAGCCAAGAGACAGGGGTTAACACTGAAGCTTTCTTT. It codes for CASSQETGVNTEAFF.

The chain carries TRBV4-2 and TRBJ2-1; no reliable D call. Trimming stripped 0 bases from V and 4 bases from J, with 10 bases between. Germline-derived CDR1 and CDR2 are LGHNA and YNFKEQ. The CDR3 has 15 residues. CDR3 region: CASSQDRQRYNEQFF. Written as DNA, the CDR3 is TGTGCCAGCAGCCAAGATCGCCAGAGGTACAATGAGCAGTTCTTC.

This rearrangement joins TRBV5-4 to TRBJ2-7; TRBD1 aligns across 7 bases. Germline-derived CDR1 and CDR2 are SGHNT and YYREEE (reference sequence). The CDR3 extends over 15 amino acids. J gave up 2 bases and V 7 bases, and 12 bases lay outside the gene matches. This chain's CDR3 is CASQYNRGSTYEQYF. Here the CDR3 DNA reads TGTGCCAGCCAATACAACAGGGGTTCTACCTACGAGCAGTACTTC.

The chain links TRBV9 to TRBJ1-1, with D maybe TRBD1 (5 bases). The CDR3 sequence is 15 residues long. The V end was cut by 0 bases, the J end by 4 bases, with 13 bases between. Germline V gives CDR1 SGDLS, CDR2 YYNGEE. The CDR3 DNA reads TGTGCCAGCAGCGTAGGGGGGGGTACGGGCACTGAAGCTTTCTTT. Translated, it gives CASSVGGGTGTEAFF.

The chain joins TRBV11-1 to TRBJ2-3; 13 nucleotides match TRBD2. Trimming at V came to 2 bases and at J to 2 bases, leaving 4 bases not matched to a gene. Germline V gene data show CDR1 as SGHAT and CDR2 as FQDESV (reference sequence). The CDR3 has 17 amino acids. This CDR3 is CASSLRLAGGPTDTQYF. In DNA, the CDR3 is TGTGCCAGCAGCTTAAGACTAGCGGGGGGACCCACAGATACGCAGTATTTT.

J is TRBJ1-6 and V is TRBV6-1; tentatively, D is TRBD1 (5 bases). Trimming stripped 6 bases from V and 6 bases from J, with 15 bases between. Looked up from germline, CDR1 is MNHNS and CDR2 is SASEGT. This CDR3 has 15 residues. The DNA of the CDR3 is TGTGCCAGCAGAACGCTCGAGACAGCTAATTCACCCCTCCACTTT. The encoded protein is CASRTLETANSPLHF.

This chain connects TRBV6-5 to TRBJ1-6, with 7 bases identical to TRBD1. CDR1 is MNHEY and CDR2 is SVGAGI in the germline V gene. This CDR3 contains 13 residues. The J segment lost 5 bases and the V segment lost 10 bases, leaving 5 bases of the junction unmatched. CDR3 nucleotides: TGTGCCACCACCAGGGGGGATAATTCACCCCTCCACTTT. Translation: CATTRGDNSPLHF.

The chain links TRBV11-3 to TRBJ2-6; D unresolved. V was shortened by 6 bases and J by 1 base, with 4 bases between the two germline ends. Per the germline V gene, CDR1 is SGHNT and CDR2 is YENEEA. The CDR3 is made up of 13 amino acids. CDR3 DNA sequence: TGTGCCAGCAGATCTTCTGGGGCCAACGTCCTGACTTTC. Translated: CASRSSGANVLTF.

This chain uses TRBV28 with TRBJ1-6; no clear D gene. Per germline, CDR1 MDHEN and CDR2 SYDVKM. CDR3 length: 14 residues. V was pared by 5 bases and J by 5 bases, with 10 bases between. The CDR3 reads CASSAQIDNSPLHF. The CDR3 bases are TGTGCCAGCAGTGCTCAGATTGATAATTCACCCCTCCACTTT.